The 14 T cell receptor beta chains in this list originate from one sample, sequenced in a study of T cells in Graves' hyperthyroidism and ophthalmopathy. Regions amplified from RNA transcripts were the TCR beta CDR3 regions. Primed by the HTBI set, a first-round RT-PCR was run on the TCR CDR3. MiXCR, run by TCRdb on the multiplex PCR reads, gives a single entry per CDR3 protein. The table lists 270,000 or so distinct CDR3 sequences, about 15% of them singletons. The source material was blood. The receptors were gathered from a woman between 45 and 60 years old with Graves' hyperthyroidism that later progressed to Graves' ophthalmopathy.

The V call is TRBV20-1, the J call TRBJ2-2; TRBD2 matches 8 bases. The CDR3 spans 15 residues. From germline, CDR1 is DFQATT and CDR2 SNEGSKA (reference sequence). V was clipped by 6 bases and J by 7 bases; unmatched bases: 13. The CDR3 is CSARRPSGQGGELFF. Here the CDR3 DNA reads TGCAGTGCCCGTCGTCCTAGCGGGCAGGGCGGGGAGCTGTTTTTT.

DNA of the CDR3: TGTGCCACCAGCAGAGATTCAGTCGGTGATACGCAGTATTTT. Its translation: CATSRDSVGDTQYF. The V gene is TRBV15, the J gene TRBJ2-3; D is unclear. V gave up 0 bases and J gave up 6 bases, with 10 bases separating them. The CDR3 is 14 residues long. Germline CDR1 reads LNHNV; CDR2 reads YYDKDF (reference sequence).

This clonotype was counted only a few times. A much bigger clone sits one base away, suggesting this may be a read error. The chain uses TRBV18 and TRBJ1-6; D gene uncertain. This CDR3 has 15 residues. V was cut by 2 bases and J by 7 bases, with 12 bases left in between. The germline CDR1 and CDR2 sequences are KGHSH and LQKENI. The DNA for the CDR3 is TGTGCCAGCTCACCAGGTCGGGGAATCAATTCACCCCTCCACTTT. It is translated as CASSPGRGINSPLHF.

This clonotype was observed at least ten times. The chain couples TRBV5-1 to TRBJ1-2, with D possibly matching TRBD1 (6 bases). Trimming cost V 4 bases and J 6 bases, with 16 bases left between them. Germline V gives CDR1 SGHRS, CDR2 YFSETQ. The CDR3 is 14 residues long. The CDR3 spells CASSLGGRGNGYTF. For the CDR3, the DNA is TGCGCCAGCAGCCTCGGGGGCAGGGGAAATGGCTACACCTTC. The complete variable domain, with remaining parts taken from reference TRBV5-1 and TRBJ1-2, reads KAGVTQTPRYLIKTRGQQVTLSCSPISGHRSVSWYQQTPGQGLQFLFEYFSETQRNKGNFPGRFSGRQFSNSRSEMNVSTLELGDSALYLCASSLGGRGNGYTFGSGTRLTVV.

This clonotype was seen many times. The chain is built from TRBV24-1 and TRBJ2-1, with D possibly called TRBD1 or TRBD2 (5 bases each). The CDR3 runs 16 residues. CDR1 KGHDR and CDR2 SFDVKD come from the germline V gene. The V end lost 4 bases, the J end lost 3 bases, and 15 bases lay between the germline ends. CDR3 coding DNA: TGTGCCACCAGTGACCCTAAGAGGGGATTCTACAATGAGCAGTTCTTC. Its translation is CATSDPKRGFYNEQFF.

In nucleotides, the CDR3 is TGTGCCAGCAGTTTTCGGGACAGGCAAGAGACCCAGTACTTC. Translated, it gives CASSFRDRQETQYF. The gene calls are TRBV28 and TRBJ2-5; 8 positions match TRBD1. Germline-derived CDR1 and CDR2 are MDHEN and SYDVKM. This CDR3 is 14 amino acids long. V trimming: 3 bases; J trimming: 2 bases; junction bases outside the gene matches: 2.

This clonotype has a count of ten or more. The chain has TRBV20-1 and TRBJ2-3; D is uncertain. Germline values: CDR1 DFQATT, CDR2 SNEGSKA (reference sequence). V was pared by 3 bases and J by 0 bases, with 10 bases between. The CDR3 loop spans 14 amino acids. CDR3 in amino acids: CSARRQPSTDTQYF. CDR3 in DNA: TGCAGTGCTAGGAGACAACCTAGCACAGATACGCAGTATTTT.

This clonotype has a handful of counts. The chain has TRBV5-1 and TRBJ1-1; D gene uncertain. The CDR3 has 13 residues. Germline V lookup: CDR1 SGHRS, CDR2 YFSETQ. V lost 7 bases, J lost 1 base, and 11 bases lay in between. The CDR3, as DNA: TGCGCCAGCGAGGAGACCCCGAACACTGAAGCTTTCTTT. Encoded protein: CASEETPNTEAFF.

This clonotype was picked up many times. The CDR3 sequence: CASSLSPGTAHNYGYTF. Here the CDR3 DNA reads TGTGCCAGCAGTTTATCCCCAGGGACGGCACATAACTATGGCTACACCTTC. This chain joins TRBV28 and TRBJ1-2; D perhaps matches TRBD1 (5 bases). Germline V gene lookup returns CDR1 MDHEN and CDR2 SYDVKM. With 1 base removed from V and 1 base from J, the gap between germline ends came to 16 bases. The CDR3 consists of 17 residues.

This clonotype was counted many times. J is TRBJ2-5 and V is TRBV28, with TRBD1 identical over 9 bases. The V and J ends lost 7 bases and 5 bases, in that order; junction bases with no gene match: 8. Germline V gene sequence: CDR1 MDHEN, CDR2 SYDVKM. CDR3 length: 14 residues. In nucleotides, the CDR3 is TGTGCCAGCATCCTCGGACAGGGGAAGGAGACCCAGTACTTC. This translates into CASILGQGKETQYF.

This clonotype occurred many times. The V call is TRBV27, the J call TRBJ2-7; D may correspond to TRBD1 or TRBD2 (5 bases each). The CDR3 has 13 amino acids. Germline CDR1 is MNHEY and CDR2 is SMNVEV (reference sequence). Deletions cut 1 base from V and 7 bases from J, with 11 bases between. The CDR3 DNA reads TGTGCCAGCAGTTTATGGGTCGAGGGGGAGCAGTACTTC. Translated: CASSLWVEGEQYF.

The CDR3 sequence is CSAGVGGGEKLFF. The DNA for the CDR3 is TGCAGTGCTGGCGTGGGGGGAGGTGAAAAACTGTTTTTT. The V and J genes are TRBV20-1 and TRBJ1-4; D might be TRBD1 (5 bases). From germline, CDR1 is DFQATT and CDR2 SNEGSKA (reference sequence). V lost 5 bases, J lost 7 bases, and 14 bases lay in between. The CDR3 has 13 residues.

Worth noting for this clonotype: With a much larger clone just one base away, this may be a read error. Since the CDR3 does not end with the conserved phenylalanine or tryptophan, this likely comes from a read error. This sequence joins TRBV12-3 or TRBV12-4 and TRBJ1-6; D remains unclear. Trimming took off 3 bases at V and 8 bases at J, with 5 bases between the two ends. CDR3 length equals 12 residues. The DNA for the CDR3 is TGTGCCAGCAGTTTCGGGCATTCACCCCTCCACCTT. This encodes CASSFGHSPLHL.

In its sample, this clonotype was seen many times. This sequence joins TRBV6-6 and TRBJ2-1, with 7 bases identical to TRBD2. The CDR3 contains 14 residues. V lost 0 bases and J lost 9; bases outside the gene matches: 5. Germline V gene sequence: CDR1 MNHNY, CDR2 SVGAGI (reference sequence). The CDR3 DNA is TGTGCCAGCAGTTACTCGACGAGGGAGGGTGAGCAGTTCTTC. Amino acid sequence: CASSYSTREGEQFF.